This T cell receptor beta chain appears in the sequencing data of a study of radiotherapy plus CTLA-4 blockade in lung cancer. Overall study findings and caveats: TCR clones originating in tumors grew in number in blood after radiotherapy plus ipilimumab.

TCRdb's table, derived via immunoSEQ multiplex PCR, lists solely in-frame clones and lacks some. The sample lists roughly 78,000 clones; around 80% were seen once. Patients had chemo-refractory metastatic non-small-cell lung cancer and received focal radiation plus CTLA-4 blockade that used ipilimumab. Regarding this clone: What it binds is unknown.

This CDR3 is built from 15 residues. Germline V gives CDR1 SGHRS, CDR2 YFSETQ. V shed 4 bases, J shed 4 bases, and the junction held 10 bases outside the gene matches. The material was peripheral blood, obtained from a patient treated with radiotherapy plus ipilimumab. The receptor comes from a human donor with non-small cell lung cancer who had a complete response to radiotherapy plus ipilimumab. This chain uses TRBV5-1 with TRBJ1-2; TRBD1 matches 7 bases. This CDR3 reads CASSVDAGQPYGYTF. DNA for the CDR3: TGCGCCAGCAGCGTGGACGCGGGACAGCCCTATGGCTACACCTTC.